The entry below describes one T cell receptor (beta chain). Antigen unknown. The data derive from a study of OX40 agonist ivuxolimab in advanced cancers. Study-level background: Cohort: 80% to 85% men, mean age about 62, aged about 20 to 90.

The CDR3 has 13 amino acids. The J segment lost 6 bases and the V segment lost 4 bases, leaving 2 bases of the junction unmatched. Germline CDR1 SEHNR, CDR2 FQNEAQ (reference sequence). Study-wide points: Antigen specificity of clonally expanded peripheral T cells was not established. Averaged across samples, CD8+ T cells carried more expanded clones than CD4+ did.

Using immunoSEQ multiplex PCR, the repertoire was profiled, and TCRdb retains in-frame clones only, with some absent. The sample carries 80,000 to 95,000 clones, 87% recorded once. The sequence was obtained from an adult with an advanced solid tumor such as melanoma, head and neck, liver or kidney cancer. The chain uses TRBV7-9 and TRBJ1-2, with TRBD1 matching 10 bases. The sequences come from CD4+ or CD8+ T cells sorted from blood, collected in a trial of the OX40 agonist ivuxolimab. The CDR3 DNA follows: TGTGCCAGCAGCTGGACAGGGGGAAATGGCTACACCTTC. Protein product: CASSWTGGNGYTF. Complete variable domain (other parts from reference TRBV7-9 and TRBJ1-2): DTGVSQNPRHKITKRGQNVTFRCDPISEHNRLYWYRQTLGQGPEFLTYFQNEAQLEKSRLLSDRFSAERPKGSFSTLEIQRTEQGDSAMYLCASSWTGGNGYTFGSGTRLTVV.